Shown below are 24 T cell receptor beta chains from a single sample sequenced in a study of blood T cell repertoires in COVID-19. Assay used: immunoSEQ multiplex PCR; TCRdb lists only in-frame clones, some missing. In the table there are about 56,000 clones, roughly 80% of which are singletons. The specimen was peripheral blood. These receptors all come from a woman aged 80 or over with acute or convalescent COVID-19.

The CDR3 region is CASSVGVNSQETQYF. The CDR3 DNA is TGTGCCAGCAGCGTAGGGGTAAACAGCCAAGAGACCCAGTACTTC. The gene calls are TRBV9 and TRBJ2-5; D not resolved. Between the trimmed V and J ends, which lost 0 bases and 1 base, there was a span of 10 bases. This CDR3 comprises 15 residues. CDR1 and CDR2 from the germline V gene are SGDLS and YYNGEE.

The J gene is TRBJ1-1, the V gene TRBV3-1 (or the pseudogene TRBV3-2); perhaps TRBD1 as D (6 bases). Deletions cut 3 bases from V and 1 base from J, with 12 bases between. The CDR3 covers 15 residues. Germline V lookup: CDR1 LGHDT, CDR2 YNNKEL (reference sequence). The CDR3 DNA reads as TGTGCCAGCAGCCACCGTCGGACAGAGAACACTGAAGCTTTCTTT. It codes for CASSHRRTENTEAFF.

The V and J genes are TRBV2 and TRBJ1-3; D is unclear. V gave up 6 bases and J gave up 0 bases, with 12 bases separating them. Germline loops: CDR1 SNHLY, CDR2 FYNNEI. The CDR3 totals 15 residues. For the CDR3, the DNA is TGTGCCAGCAGGGAAACAGTTAACTCTGGAAACACCATATATTTT. Encoded protein: CASRETVNSGNTIYF. The whole variable domain, remainder taken from reference TRBV2 and TRBJ1-3, is EPEVTQTPSHQVTQMGQEVILRCVPISNHLYFYWYRQILGQKVEFLVSFYNNEISEKSEIFDDQFSVERPDGSNFTLKIRSTKLEDSAMYFCASRETVNSGNTIYFGEGSWLTVV.

The chain has TRBV15 and TRBJ2-1; 7 nucleotides agree with TRBD1. Trimming cost V 2 bases and J 5 bases; bases outside gene matches: 9. The germline CDR1 and CDR2 sequences are LNHNV and YYDKDF (reference sequence). The CDR3 covers 16 residues. The CDR3 protein is CATSRSTGHGDNEQFF. The CDR3 DNA follows: TGTGCCACCAGCAGATCGACAGGGCATGGTGACAATGAGCAGTTCTTC. Using reference TRBV15 and TRBJ2-1 for the parts outside the CDR3, the full variable domain is DAMVIQNPRYQVTQFGKPVTLSCSQTLNHNVMYWYQQKSSQAPKLLFHYYDKDFNNEADTPDNFQSRRPNTSFCFLDIRSPGLGDTAMYLCATSRSTGHGDNEQFFGPGTRLTVL.

The rearrangement joins TRBV28 to TRBJ1-1; a possible D gene is TRBD1 (5 bases). CDR3 length: 13 residues. V lost 7 bases to trimming and J lost 0 bases, with 9 bases between them. From germline, CDR1 is MDHEN and CDR2 SYDVKM. The CDR3 is CASTQGVNTEAFF. In nucleotides, the CDR3 is TGTGCCAGCACCCAAGGGGTGAACACTGAAGCTTTCTTT. Looking up the rest from reference TRBV28 and TRBJ1-1 gives the full variable domain: DVKVTQSSRYLVKRTGEKVFLECVQDMDHENMFWYRQDPGLGLRLIYFSYDVKMKEKGDIPEGYSVSREKKERFSLILESASTNQTSMYLCASTQGVNTEAFFGQGTRLTVV.

This chain uses TRBV5-1 with TRBJ1-1; weak D call: TRBD1 (6 bases). The CDR3 has 15 residues. Trimming took off 0 bases at V and 2 bases at J, with 11 bases between the two ends. CDR1 SGHRS and CDR2 YFSETQ come from the germline V gene. This chain's CDR3 is CASSLAGTKNTEAFF. The DNA of the CDR3 is TGCGCCAGCAGCTTGGCTGGGACAAAAAACACTGAAGCTTTCTTT.

CDR3 DNA: TGCGCCAGCAGCTTGGTAGGGGTGACCACCACGGATACGCAGTATTTT. It translates to CASSLVGVTTTDTQYF. The chain carries TRBV5-1 and TRBJ2-3; D perhaps matches TRBD1 (5 bases). The length of the CDR3 is 16 residues. Germline V lookup: CDR1 SGHRS, CDR2 YFSETQ. V lost 0 bases, J lost 6 bases, and 17 bases lay in between.

This rearrangement joins TRBV5-5 to TRBJ1-1; D unresolved. Deletions cut 2 bases from V and 0 bases from J, with 14 bases between. The CDR3 has 16 amino acids. Per the germline V gene, CDR1 is SGHKS and CDR2 is YYEKEE (reference sequence). The CDR3 loop reads CASSFDFTRMNTEAFF. CDR3 coding DNA: TGTGCCAGCAGCTTTGACTTTACACGGATGAACACTGAAGCTTTCTTT.

This sequence joins TRBV29-1 and TRBJ2-7, with 9 nucleotides matching TRBD1. J was trimmed by 4 bases and V by 7 bases; bases with no gene match: 14. Germline CDR1 SQVTM, CDR2 ANQGSEA. The CDR3 loop spans 15 amino acids. CDR3 residues: CSARNIQGAEYEQYF. DNA for the CDR3: TGCAGCGCACGAAATATACAGGGGGCCGAGTACGAGCAGTACTTC.

This clone occurred once. The J gene is TRBJ1-2, the V gene TRBV12-3 or TRBV12-4; D gene unclear. The V and J ends lost 3 bases and 7 bases respectively, with 9 bases between them. The CDR3 totals 12 residues. The DNA of the CDR3 is TGTGCCAGCAGTTTCTCCGAGTTTGGCTACACCTTC. This encodes CASSFSEFGYTF.

This rearrangement joins TRBV5-1 to TRBJ1-6; possible D gene TRBD1, 5 bases. The CDR3 runs 16 residues. V was shortened by 4 bases and J by 7 bases, with 18 bases between the two germline ends. CDR1 is SGHRS, CDR2 YFSETQ, per germline. The CDR3 sequence: CASSPNTREGNSPLHF. CDR3 coding DNA: TGCGCCAGCAGCCCCAACACACGGGAGGGGAATTCACCCCTCCACTTT.

This clone was detected only a few times. This rearrangement joins TRBV6-5 to TRBJ1-2, with D unclear. The germline V and J ends were trimmed by 5 bases and 9 bases, with 16 bases remaining between them. This CDR3 spans 13 amino acids. CDR1 and CDR2 (germline): MNHEY, SVGAGI. CDR3 residues: CASSKTLEGSYTF. The CDR3 DNA sequence: TGTGCCAGCAGTAAAACCCTGGAGGGTAGCTACACCTTC.

The chain uses TRBV18 and TRBJ2-5; tentative D call: TRBD2 (6 bases). The CDR3 loop spans 14 amino acids. Germline lookup yields CDR1 KGHSH and CDR2 LQKENI. With 0 bases removed from V and 5 bases from J, the gap between germline ends came to 10 bases. CDR3 amino acids: CASSPPGGWETQYF. Written as DNA, the CDR3 is TGTGCCAGCTCACCACCCGGGGGTTGGGAGACCCAGTACTTC.

The chain is built from TRBV7-9 and TRBJ1-4; the match to TRBD1 covers 10 bases. J was trimmed by 0 bases and V by 5 bases; bases with no gene match: 6. Germline CDR1 is SEHNR and CDR2 is FQNEAQ (reference sequence). The CDR3 length is 17 residues. CDR3 residues: CASSLDRGQATNEKLFF. The CDR3 DNA is TGTGCCAGCAGCCTCGACAGGGGGCAGGCAACTAATGAAAAACTGTTTTTT.

This chain uses TRBV11-2 with TRBJ2-1; TRBD2 matches at 9 bases. The germline V gene has CDR1 SGHAT and CDR2 FQNNGV. The V gene end was trimmed by 7 bases and the J gene end by 6 bases; junction bases not matched to a gene: 4. The length of the CDR3 is 13 residues. In DNA, the CDR3 is TGTGCCAGCATGGGACTAGCAGCCAATGAGCAGTTCTTC. This codes for CASMGLAANEQFF.

A single count supports this clone. This rearrangement joins TRBV6-5 to TRBJ1-6; the D gene is possibly TRBD1 (5 bases). CDR1 is MNHEY and CDR2 is SVGAGI in the germline V gene. The CDR3 has 13 amino acids. V dropped 6 bases and J dropped 10 bases, with 13 bases sitting between them. In DNA, the CDR3 is TGTGCCAGCAGCCCAGGGCCGGAATCACCCCTCCACTTT. Translated, it gives CASSPGPESPLHF.

This clone occurred once. The chain employs TRBV7-2 and TRBJ1-2; 9 nucleotides match TRBD1. After removal of 5 bases from V and 4 bases from J, the junction contained 5 bases not matched to a gene. Per the germline V gene, CDR1 is SGHTA and CDR2 is FQGNSA. The CDR3 has 14 residues. The CDR3 is CASSQGQGRYGYTF. The CDR3 nucleotides read TGTGCCAGCAGCCAGGGACAGGGTCGCTATGGCTACACCTTC.

This chain connects TRBV18 to TRBJ1-6, with a possible D match to TRBD1 (5 bases). The CDR3 runs to 16 residues. The V gene's germline CDR1 is KGHSH and CDR2 LQKENI. The V gene lost 2 bases and the J gene lost 7 bases, with 15 bases spanning the gap. This CDR3 reads CASSPRASRVNSPLHF. The DNA for the CDR3 is TGTGCCAGCTCACCAAGAGCCAGCAGGGTGAATTCACCCCTCCACTTT. Based on the CDR3 plus reference TRBV18 and TRBJ1-6, the full variable domain is NAGVMQNPRHLVRRRGQEARLRCSPMKGHSHVYWYRQLPEEGLKFMVYLQKENIIDESGMPKERFSAEFPKEGPSILRIQQVVRGDSAAYFCASSPRASRVNSPLHFGNGTRLTVT.

The chain uses TRBV19 and TRBJ2-6; 8 bases match TRBD2. This CDR3 region has 15 residues. V was clipped by 4 bases and J by 7 bases; unmatched bases: 6. Germline loops: CDR1 LNHDA, CDR2 SQIVND (reference sequence). The DNA for the CDR3 is TGTGCCAGTAGTACAAGCGGGGGTATTGCCAACGTCCTGACTTTC. Residues: CASSTSGGIANVLTF.

The chain employs TRBV5-5 and TRBJ2-5; 7 bases are shared with TRBD2. Looked up from germline, CDR1 is SGHKS and CDR2 is YYEKEE (reference sequence). Losses at the gene ends were 3 bases for V and 5 bases for J; bases not matched to a gene: 7. CDR3 size: 14 residues. The CDR3: CASSWGRGGETQYF. CDR3 sequence (DNA): TGTGCCAGCAGCTGGGGGAGGGGCGGGGAGACCCAGTACTTC.

The chain employs TRBV24-1 and TRBJ2-2; weak D call: TRBD1 (5 bases). The CDR3 is made up of 13 amino acids. V shed 0 bases and J shed 8 bases, with 6 bases lying between them. The V gene's germline CDR1 is KGHDR and CDR2 SFDVKD. The chain's CDR3 is CATSDLHRGELFF. Here the CDR3 DNA reads TGTGCCACCAGTGATTTGCACAGGGGGGAGCTGTTTTTT.

The J gene is TRBJ1-6, the V gene TRBV30; the match to TRBD1 covers 10 bases. The CDR3 has 17 residues. From germline, CDR1 is GTSNPN and CDR2 SVGIG (reference sequence). Unmatched junction bases numbered 14, after V lost 3 bases and J lost 9 bases. The CDR3 sequence: CAWRIPGQGLVFSPLHF. The CDR3 DNA follows: TGTGCCTGGAGGATACCGGGACAGGGGCTGGTATTTTCACCCCTCCACTTT.

J is TRBJ2-7 and V is TRBV6-5, with 8 positions matching TRBD1. The ends lost 6 bases at V and 5 bases at J; junction bases unmatched: 12. CDR3 length: 15 residues. Germline V gene sequence: CDR1 MNHEY, CDR2 SVGAGI. CDR3 nucleotide sequence: TGTGCCAGCAGAACCTACACAGGGGGTTACGACGAGCAGTACTTC. This encodes CASRTYTGGYDEQYF.

The V and J genes are TRBV10-3 and TRBJ2-1; D possibly corresponds to TRBD2 (5 bases). CDR1 ENHRY and CDR2 SYGVKD come from the germline V gene. This CDR3 is built from 11 residues. Trimming left V 10 bases short and J 8 bases short, with 12 bases between. CDR3 DNA: TGTGCCACCGTAGTTAGCGATGAGCAGTTCTTC. It specifies CATVVSDEQFF.